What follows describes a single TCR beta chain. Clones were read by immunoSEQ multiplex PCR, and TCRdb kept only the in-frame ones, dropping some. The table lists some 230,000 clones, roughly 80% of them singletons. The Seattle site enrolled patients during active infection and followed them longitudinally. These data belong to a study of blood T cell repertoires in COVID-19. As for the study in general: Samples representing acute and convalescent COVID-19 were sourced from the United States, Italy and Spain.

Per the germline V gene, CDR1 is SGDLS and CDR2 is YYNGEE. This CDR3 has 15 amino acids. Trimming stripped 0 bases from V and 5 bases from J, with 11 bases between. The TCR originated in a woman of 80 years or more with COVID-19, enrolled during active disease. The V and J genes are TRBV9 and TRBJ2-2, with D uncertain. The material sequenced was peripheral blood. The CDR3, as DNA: TGTGCCAGCAGCGTAGAGCCTGCCCGGACCGGGGAGCTGTTTTTT. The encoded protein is CASSVEPARTGELFF.